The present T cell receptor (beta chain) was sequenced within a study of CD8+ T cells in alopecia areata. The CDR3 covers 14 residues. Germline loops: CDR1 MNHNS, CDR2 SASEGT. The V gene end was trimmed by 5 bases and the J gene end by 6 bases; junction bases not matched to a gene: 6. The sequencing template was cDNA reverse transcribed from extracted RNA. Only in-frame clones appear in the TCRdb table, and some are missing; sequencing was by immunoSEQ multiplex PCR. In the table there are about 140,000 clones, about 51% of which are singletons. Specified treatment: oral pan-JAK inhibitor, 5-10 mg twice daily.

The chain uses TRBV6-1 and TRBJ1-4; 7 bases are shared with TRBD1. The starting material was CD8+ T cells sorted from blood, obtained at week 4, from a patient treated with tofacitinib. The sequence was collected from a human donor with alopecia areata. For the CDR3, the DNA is TGTGCCAGCAGTCAGTCGGGGACAGATGAAAAACTGTTTTTT. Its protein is CASSQSGTDEKLFF.